A few counts support the clone carrying this TCR beta chain. Its antigen is currently unknown. One end of the junction fails to match germline, which may point to a read error. Each CDR3 protein is one row after TCRdb ran MiXCR on the RT-PCR reads. The top ten clones hold 7.5% to 10% of a sample with approximately 250,000 distinct CDR3 sequences, 12% of them seen once. The data were taken from a study of response to subunit inactivated influenza vaccine. Study-wide results and caveats: There was a suggestion from the authors that each seasonal influenza vaccination recruits few new T cells.

The CDR3 runs to 13 residues. The germline gives CDR1 SSHAT, CDR2 FNYEAQ (reference sequence). The chain couples TRBV7-7 to TRBJ2-1; D is ambiguous. This receptor was obtained from a middle-aged man who received an inactivated influenza vaccine. The material sequenced was non-naive T cells sorted from PBMCs, taken around 14 days before vaccination. The CDR3 loop is CASSPQVGNEQFF. CDR3 sequence (DNA): TGTGCTAGCAGCCCGCAGGTGGGGAATGAGCAGTTCTTC.